One sample yielded the 31 T cell receptor beta chains listed below, sequenced in a study of T cells after somatic rescue of genetic block. Assay: immunoSEQ multiplex PCR; the TCRdb copy retains only in-frame clones and omits some. The sample lists 110,000 or so clones, just over 90% seen once, with 1.4% in the top ten. Material for sequencing was peripheral blood mononuclear cells (PBMCs). The receptors stem from a woman younger than 35.

J is TRBJ2-1 and V is TRBV5-6; 14 nucleotides line up with TRBD2. With 3 bases clipped from V and 0 bases from J, the junction kept 8 bases outside the gene matches. Germline loops: CDR1 SGHDT, CDR2 YYEEEE. This CDR3 has 19 amino acids. Here the CDR3 reads CASSSGLAGVSDSYNEQFF. In nucleotides, the CDR3 is TGTGCCAGCAGCTCGGGACTAGCGGGGGTCTCTGACTCCTACAATGAGCAGTTCTTC.

This chain links TRBV5-1 with TRBJ2-1; 10 nucleotides match TRBD1. The CDR3 spans 15 residues. Germline V CDR1 and CDR2: SGHRS, YFSETQ. The ends lost 1 base at V and 7 bases at J; junction bases unmatched: 5. The CDR3 DNA reads TGCGCCAGCAGCTTGTTGTCGGACAGGGGGAATGAGCAGTTCTTC. Translated, it gives CASSLLSDRGNEQFF.

The genes are TRBV4-2 and TRBJ2-2, with D tentatively TRBD1 or TRBD2 (6 bases each). CDR1 and CDR2 from the germline V gene are LGHNA and YNFKEQ. The V gene lost 4 bases and the J gene lost 0 bases, with 12 bases spanning the gap. The CDR3 loop spans 16 amino acids. The DNA for the CDR3 is TGTGCCAGCAGCCCTAAGGGGGGCGCGAACACCGGGGAGCTGTTTTTT. Its translation is CASSPKGGANTGELFF.

The rearrangement uses TRBV7-9 and TRBJ1-1; D might be TRBD1 (5 bases). The germline gives CDR1 SEHNR, CDR2 FQNEAQ (reference sequence). The CDR3 has 15 residues. V was pared by 3 bases and J by 0 bases, with 11 bases between. CDR3 protein: CASSFEGQLNTEAFF. CDR3 sequence (DNA): TGTGCCAGCAGCTTCGAAGGACAACTGAACACTGAAGCTTTCTTT.

This rearrangement joins TRBV7-8 to TRBJ2-3, with 9 bases that match TRBD1. This CDR3 spans 15 amino acids. Germline-derived CDR1 and CDR2 are SGHVS and FQNEAQ. Trimming at V came to 6 bases and at J to 4 bases, leaving 8 bases not matched to a gene. The DNA for the CDR3 is TGTGCCAGCAGAGTTACAGGGGGCGAGGCAGATACGCAGTATTTT. Protein product: CASRVTGGEADTQYF.

V is TRBV18 and J is TRBJ1-1; 9 bases match TRBD1. The CDR3 totals 14 residues. Germline CDR1 and CDR2: KGHSH and LQKENI. The ends lost 3 bases at V and 7 bases at J; junction bases unmatched: 6. The CDR3 spells CASSPRDRANEAFF. The CDR3 nucleotides read TGTGCCAGCTCACCGCGGGACAGGGCGAATGAAGCTTTCTTT.

The chain couples TRBV5-6 to TRBJ2-2; 8 bases are shared with TRBD1. The CDR3 spans 13 residues. The V and J ends lost 3 bases and 5 bases, in that order; junction bases with no gene match: 0. Germline V gene sequence: CDR1 SGHDT, CDR2 YYEEEE. The CDR3 spells CASSYRGTGELFF. CDR3 bases: TGTGCCAGCAGCTACAGGGGGACCGGGGAGCTGTTTTTT.

CDR3 region: CASSYPETGELFF. The CDR3 nucleotides read TGTGCCAGCAGTTACCCCGAGACCGGGGAGCTGTTTTTT. The chain employs TRBV6-6 and TRBJ2-2; no clear D. The CDR3 runs 13 residues. With 2 bases removed from V and 5 bases from J, the gap between germline ends came to 6 bases. Germline V lookup: CDR1 MNHNY, CDR2 SVGAGI (reference sequence).

This chain connects TRBV7-8 to TRBJ1-4; no reliable D call. The CDR3 spans 13 residues. CDR1 is SGHVS, CDR2 FQNEAQ, per germline. Deletions cut 1 base from V and 8 bases from J, with 8 bases between. Written as DNA, the CDR3 is TGTGCCAGCAGCTTAGGGCTTGACGAAAAACTGTTTTTT. Translated, it gives CASSLGLDEKLFF. Drawing the rest from reference TRBV7-8 and TRBJ1-4, the complete variable domain is GAGVSQSPRYKVAKRGQDVALRCDPISGHVSLFWYQQALGQGPEFLTYFQNEAQLDKSGLPSDRFFAERPEGSVSTLKIQRTQQEDSAVYLCASSLGLDEKLFFGSGTQLSVL.

The J gene is TRBJ1-6, the V gene TRBV4-3, with 8 bases that match TRBD1. Trimming took 0 bases from V and 6 from J; bases not matched to a gene: 7. CDR3 size: 17 residues. In germline, CDR1 is LGHNA, CDR2 YSLEER. In nucleotides, the CDR3 is TGCGCCAGCAGCCAAGATCGGACAGGGTGGGGTAATTCACCCCTCCACTTT. Amino acid sequence: CASSQDRTGWGNSPLHF.

This chain uses TRBV5-1 with TRBJ2-3, with 10 nucleotides matching TRBD1. Germline CDR1 is SGHRS and CDR2 is YFSETQ. The trim removed 3 bases at V and 5 bases at J, leaving 3 bases unmatched. The CDR3 contains 14 residues. For the CDR3, the DNA is TGCGCCAGCAGCTCGGGGACAGGGGAAGATACGCAGTATTTT. Protein sequence: CASSSGTGEDTQYF.

In this sample, this clone turned up once. The rearrangement links TRBV27 to TRBJ1-1; a possible D gene is TRBD1 (5 bases). Germline lookup yields CDR1 MNHEY and CDR2 SMNVEV (reference sequence). The ends were cut back, 6 bases at V and 1 base at J, with 9 bases in the middle. This CDR3 contains 13 residues. The CDR3 sequence is CASRSGGNTEAFF. DNA of the CDR3: TGTGCCAGCAGGTCGGGGGGGAACACTGAAGCTTTCTTT.

This chain links TRBV6-5 with TRBJ2-7, with TRBD1 identical over 8 bases. Germline trimming cut 6 bases from V and 5 bases from J; bases unmatched to any gene: 9. Germline V gives CDR1 MNHEY, CDR2 SVGAGI. This CDR3 has 14 amino acids. The CDR3 DNA is TGTGCCAGCAGCTGGACAGGGAGATCTGACGAGCAGTACTTC. Its protein is CASSWTGRSDEQYF.

The genes are TRBV7-3 and TRBJ2-5; 8 bases match TRBD2. V trimming: 7 bases; J trimming: 4 bases; junction bases outside the gene matches: 11. CDR3 length: 15 amino acids. The V gene's germline CDR1 is SGHTA and CDR2 FQGTGA. CDR3 coding DNA: TGTGCCAGCACCCTCGGGGGGGCCGTTGGAGAGACCCAGTACTTC. This gives the protein CASTLGGAVGETQYF. The whole variable domain, filled in from reference TRBV7-3 and TRBJ2-5, reads GAGVSQTPSNKVTEKGKYVELRCDPISGHTALYWYRQSLGQGPEFLIYFQGTGAADDSGLPNDRFFAVRPEGSVSTLKIQRTERGDSAVYLCASTLGGAVGETQYFGPGTRLLVL.

This sequence joins TRBV4-2 and TRBJ2-6, with D uncertain. The V end was cut by 0 bases, the J end by 0 bases, with 6 bases between. The CDR3 is made up of 16 amino acids. Germline values: CDR1 LGHNA, CDR2 YNFKEQ. The DNA for the CDR3 is TGTGCCAGCAGCCAAGATGACAACTCTGGGGCCAACGTCCTGACTTTC. It translates to CASSQDDNSGANVLTF.

The gene calls are TRBV4-2 and TRBJ2-2, with no clear D. Germline-derived CDR1 and CDR2 are LGHNA and YNFKEQ. V lost 3 bases and J lost 1, with 9 bases in between. CDR3 length: 15 residues. The CDR3 sequence is CASSHSWGNTGELFF. The CDR3 bases are TGTGCCAGCAGCCATAGCTGGGGGAACACCGGGGAGCTGTTTTTT.

This sequence joins TRBV7-3 and TRBJ2-1; no clear D. Germline V gives CDR1 SGHTA, CDR2 FQGTGA. Trimming pared 6 bases from V and 7 bases from J, leaving 13 bases between. The CDR3 extends over 13 amino acids. CDR3 bases: TGTGCCAGCAGTTCCGGCGGCCTGAATGAGCAGTTCTTC. Translated, it gives CASSSGGLNEQFF.

The chain links TRBV19 to TRBJ2-4; TRBD2 might be the D (5 bases). Trimming took 3 bases from V and 1 from J, leaving 16 bases between them. Germline V lookup: CDR1 LNHDA, CDR2 SQIVND (reference sequence). The CDR3 is 17 amino acids. DNA for the CDR3: TGTGCCAGTAGTATTCTCGCCGGAGGTAGGGCCAAAAACATTCAGTACTTC. Its translation is CASSILAGGRAKNIQYF.

This clone was observed once. The chain recombines TRBV27 with TRBJ1-1; maybe TRBD1 (5 bases). The CDR3 sequence is 14 residues long. Trimming pared 5 bases from V and 1 base from J, leaving 11 bases between. Germline CDR1 is MNHEY and CDR2 is SMNVEV (reference sequence). CDR3: CASSQRQRNTEAFF. The CDR3 DNA is TGTGCCAGCAGTCAGAGACAGCGGAACACTGAAGCTTTCTTT.

The chain joins TRBV4-1 to TRBJ1-1; D is perhaps TRBD1 (5 bases). The CDR3 totals 14 residues. Germline V lookup: CDR1 MGHRA, CDR2 YSYEKL. V dropped 4 bases and J dropped 5 bases, with 14 bases sitting between them. This CDR3 reads CASSPQGRRTEAFF. CDR3 bases: TGCGCCAGCAGCCCGCAGGGAAGGCGAACTGAAGCTTTCTTT.

This clone has a single count. The chain is built from TRBV4-2 and TRBJ1-3, with TRBD1 as a possible D gene (6 bases). Germline lookup yields CDR1 LGHNA and CDR2 YNFKEQ. Trimming removed 5 bases at V and 3 bases at J, with 14 bases between. CDR3 length equals 15 residues. The CDR3 bases are TGTGCCAGCAGCGCGGGGGGGCTAAGTGGAAACACCATATATTTT. This gives the protein CASSAGGLSGNTIYF.

V usage is TRBV7-2 and J usage is TRBJ1-2; D gene unclear. Trimming took 4 bases from V and 2 from J, leaving 8 bases between them. This CDR3 has 13 residues. CDR1 is SGHTA and CDR2 is FQGNSA in the germline V gene. CDR3 DNA: TGTGCCAGCAGCTACGATCTCAACTATGGCTACACCTTC. This sequence encodes CASSYDLNYGYTF.

The J gene is TRBJ1-1, the V gene TRBV5-1; no reliable D call. V dropped 0 bases and J dropped 1 base, with 7 bases sitting between them. Looked up from germline, CDR1 is SGHRS and CDR2 is YFSETQ. This CDR3 is 14 amino acids long. The CDR3 DNA follows: TGCGCCAGCAGCTTGGACAGATGGAACACTGAAGCTTTCTTT. Translating it yields CASSLDRWNTEAFF. Variable domain in full (rest from reference TRBV5-1 and TRBJ1-1): KAGVTQTPRYLIKTRGQQVTLSCSPISGHRSVSWYQQTPGQGLQFLFEYFSETQRNKGNFPGRFSGRQFSNSRSEMNVSTLELGDSALYLCASSLDRWNTEAFFGQGTRLTVV.

This clone was seen only once. The chain has TRBV11-3 and TRBJ2-1; TRBD2 aligns across 12 bases. The CDR3 runs to 19 residues. The J segment lost 3 bases and the V segment lost 3 bases, leaving 12 bases of the junction unmatched. The germline gives CDR1 SGHNT, CDR2 YENEEA. CDR3 nucleotides: TGTGCCAGCAGCTTCTCTAGCGGGGGGGCCTTTGGAATCTACAATGAGCAGTTCTTC. Translation gives CASSFSSGGAFGIYNEQFF.

This chain links TRBV7-2 with TRBJ2-3; 8 bases fit TRBD2. CDR1 is SGHTA and CDR2 is FQGNSA in the germline V gene. The CDR3 is 14 residues long. Germline trimming cut 5 bases from V and 4 bases from J; bases unmatched to any gene: 5. CDR3 bases: TGTGCCAGCAGCCGCCGGGGGGGCGCAGATACGCAGTATTTT. It yields the protein CASSRRGGADTQYF.

The chain has TRBV9 and TRBJ2-7; 11 nucleotides match TRBD1. The CDR3 contains 15 residues. J gave up 2 bases and V 3 bases, and 4 bases lay outside the gene matches. Germline V gives CDR1 SGDLS, CDR2 YYNGEE. CDR3 protein: CASSEGTGGTYEQYF. The CDR3 DNA reads as TGTGCCAGCAGCGAGGGGACAGGGGGAACCTACGAGCAGTACTTC.

The chain carries TRBV30 and TRBJ2-2; D uncertain. The V end lost 3 bases, the J end lost 6 bases, and 5 bases lay between the germline ends. CDR3 size: 11 residues. Germline V gene data show CDR1 as GTSNPN and CDR2 as SVGIG (reference sequence). CDR3 DNA sequence: TGTGCCTGGAGCATGGCCGGGGAGCTGTTTTTT. Translation: CAWSMAGELFF.

The chain uses TRBV19 and TRBJ1-3; no reliable D call. V was cut by 5 bases and J by 5 bases, with 10 bases left in between. The CDR3 is 13 residues long. Germline V lookup: CDR1 LNHDA, CDR2 SQIVND (reference sequence). Here the CDR3 reads CASSSQRRNTIYF. The CDR3 nucleotides read TGTGCCAGTAGTTCCCAGAGACGAAACACCATATATTTT.

The CDR3 DNA reads TGTGCCAGCAGCGGGGGGACAGGGTTCTACGAGCAGTACTTC. Translating it yields CASSGGTGFYEQYF. The chain carries TRBV7-8 and TRBJ2-7; 9 bases fit TRBD1. Germline values: CDR1 SGHVS, CDR2 FQNEAQ. With V trimmed by 5 bases and J by 3 bases, 5 bases remained unmatched. This CDR3 region has 14 residues.

V usage is TRBV7-2 and J usage is TRBJ1-1; a possible D gene is TRBD1 (5 bases). The CDR3 runs 16 residues. CDR1 and CDR2 from the germline V gene are SGHTA and FQGNSA. Between the trimmed V and J ends, which lost 1 base and 4 bases, there was a span of 16 bases. CDR3 DNA: TGTGCCAGCAGCTTAGGGCACAACACCGGGGGCACTGAAGCTTTCTTT. Translated: CASSLGHNTGGTEAFF.

The chain employs TRBV7-9 and TRBJ2-5; D is unclear. The CDR3 runs to 15 residues. CDR1 and CDR2 from the germline V gene are SEHNR and FQNEAQ (reference sequence). V gave up 4 bases and J gave up 5 bases, with 17 bases separating them. The CDR3 nucleotides read TGTGCCAGCAGCTATGGAGATATGGGGATGGAGACCCAGTACTTC. It codes for CASSYGDMGMETQYF.